The following is a T cell receptor beta chain sequence with its context. There are 15 residues in the CDR3. Germline CDR1 SEHNR, CDR2 FQNEAQ (reference sequence). Trimming took 2 bases from V and 1 from J, leaving 10 bases between them. Repertoires were generated with immunoSEQ multiplex PCR, while TCRdb's copy carries only in-frame clones and drops some. The sample includes tens of thousands of clones, 75% to 90% seen only once; the top ten take around 5.5%. This entry belongs to a study of technical replicates of blood from a handful of donors. This receptor was identified in a human donor in good health. Some clones in this sample may be carry-over from other donors' samples. Sequencing was performed on PBMCs. The J gene is TRBJ2-3, the V gene TRBV7-9; weak D call: TRBD2 (6 bases). This CDR3 reads CASSLLGGGTDTQYF. DNA for the CDR3: TGTGCCAGCAGCTTACTAGGAGGGGGCACAGATACGCAGTATTTT. Combining the CDR3 with reference TRBV7-9 and TRBJ2-3 gives the whole variable domain DTGVSQNPRHKITKRGQNVTFRCDPISEHNRLYWYRQTLGQGPEFLTYFQNEAQLEKSRLLSDRFSAERPKGSFSTLEIQRTEQGDSAMYLCASSLLGGGTDTQYFGPGTRLTVL.